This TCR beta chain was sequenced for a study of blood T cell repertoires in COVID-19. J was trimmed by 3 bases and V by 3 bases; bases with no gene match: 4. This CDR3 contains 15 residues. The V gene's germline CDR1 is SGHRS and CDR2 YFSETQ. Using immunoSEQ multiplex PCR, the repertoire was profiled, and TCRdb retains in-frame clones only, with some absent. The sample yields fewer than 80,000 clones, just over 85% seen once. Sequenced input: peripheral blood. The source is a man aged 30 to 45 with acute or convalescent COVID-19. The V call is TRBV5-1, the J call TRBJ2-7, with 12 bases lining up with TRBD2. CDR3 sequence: CASSSTSGRIYEQYF. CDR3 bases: TGCGCCAGCAGCTCGACTAGCGGGAGAATCTACGAGCAGTACTTC.